The 30 T cell receptor beta chains below were found in one sample sequenced in a study of OX40 agonist ivuxolimab in advanced cancers. Sequencing was performed with immunoSEQ multiplex PCR; in TCRdb, only in-frame clones are kept and a portion is missing. The repertoire consists of under 20,000 clones, with around 80% occurring once and the leading ten covering 53%. The sample in question was CD4+ or CD8+ T cells sorted from blood, obtained in a trial of the OX40 agonist ivuxolimab. Receptor source: an adult with an advanced solid tumor such as melanoma, head and neck, liver or kidney cancer.

This clone was seen a handful of times. A much larger clone lies a single base off, so this may be a read error. Other DNA sequences within the sample encode an identical CDR3. This chain connects TRBV9 to TRBJ1-1; TRBD1 matches at 8 bases. The CDR3 totals 12 residues. V gave up 7 bases and J gave up 1 base; unmatched junction bases: 0. The germline gives CDR1 SGDLS, CDR2 YYNGEE. CDR3 region: CASQGANTEAFF. The CDR3 DNA reads as TGTGCCAGCCAGGGGGCGAACACTGAAGCTTTCTTT.

At least ten counts were recorded for this clone. The V gene is TRBV9, the J gene TRBJ2-3; D is possibly TRBD2 (7 bases). The germline gives CDR1 SGDLS, CDR2 YYNGEE. V was trimmed by 0 bases and J by 5 bases, leaving 16 bases between them. The CDR3 spans 16 residues. The CDR3 sequence: CASSVVGGAAIDTQYF. In DNA form, the CDR3 reads TGTGCCAGCAGCGTAGTAGGGGGGGCAGCGATAGATACGCAGTATTTT.

CDR3 amino acids: CASSPMGGTSNTGELFF. The CDR3 DNA sequence: TGTGCCAGCAGCCCGATGGGGGGGACCTCTAACACCGGGGAGCTGTTTTTT. The chain recombines TRBV9 with TRBJ2-2, with TRBD2 matching 7 bases. V lost 4 bases to trimming and J lost 2 bases; unmatched junction nucleotides: 11. The CDR3 is 17 amino acids. In germline, CDR1 is SGDLS, CDR2 YYNGEE.

The rearrangement links TRBV29-1 to TRBJ2-7; 7 bases map to TRBD1. The germline gives CDR1 SQVTM, CDR2 ANQGSEA. Trimming at V came to 3 bases and at J to 3 bases, leaving 2 bases not matched to a gene. The CDR3 spans 12 residues. CDR3 in DNA: TGCAGCGTTGAGTCAGGGGGCTACGAGCAGTACTTC. It specifies CSVESGGYEQYF.

The J gene is TRBJ2-4, the V gene TRBV6-1; TRBD1 matches 9 bases. There are 15 residues in the CDR3. The germline V gene has CDR1 MNHNS and CDR2 SASEGT. Trimming at V came to 5 bases and at J to 6 bases, leaving 8 bases not matched to a gene. The CDR3 bases are TGTGCCAGCAGTATGGGAGGGACAGGGCGAAACATTCAGTACTTC. Its translation is CASSMGGTGRNIQYF.

The V call is TRBV21-1, the J call TRBJ2-7; the DNA was not compared with TRBD1, the D call given in the table. TRBV21-1 is marked as a pseudogene. CDR3 length: 17 amino acids. CDR3 in DNA: TGTGCCAGCAGCAGTCTAGTCGAGAGACAGGGGACCTACGAGCAGTACTTC. It codes for CASSSLVERQGTYEQYF.

The V and J genes are TRBV7-9 and TRBJ1-6; 8 bases map to TRBD1. The germline V gene encodes CDR1 SEHNR and CDR2 FQNEAQ (reference sequence). The CDR3 consists of 16 residues. The junction had 8 bases not matched to a gene; V was cut back by 5 bases and J by 5 bases. The CDR3 region is CASSRSDRGHNSPLHF. The CDR3 DNA reads as TGTGCCAGCAGCAGAAGCGACAGGGGACATAATTCACCCCTCCACTTT. Supplemented by reference TRBV7-9 and TRBJ1-6, the full variable domain reads DTGVSQNPRHKITKRGQNVTFRCDPISEHNRLYWYRQTLGQGPEFLTYFQNEAQLEKSRLLSDRFSAERPKGSFSTLEIQRTEQGDSAMYLCASSRSDRGHNSPLHFGNGTRLTVT.

This chain joins TRBV19 and TRBJ1-2; D is uncertain. Germline CDR1 reads LNHDA; CDR2 reads SQIVND (reference sequence). Trimming removed 2 bases at V and 4 bases at J, with 5 bases between. The CDR3 is 12 amino acids. CDR3 protein: CASSIMGYGYTF. CDR3 DNA: TGTGCCAGTAGTATAATGGGCTATGGCTACACCTTC.

The CDR3 DNA is TGTGCCAGCAGCTTAGGTGTTGGGTCCTCCTACGAGCAGTACTTC. It codes for CASSLGVGSSYEQYF. V is TRBV11-2 and J is TRBJ2-7; D ambiguous. Between the trimmed V and J ends, which lost 1 base and 0 bases, there was a span of 10 bases. The germline V gene has CDR1 SGHAT and CDR2 FQNNGV. The CDR3 has 15 residues. Filled out from reference TRBV11-2 and TRBJ2-7, the complete variable domain reads EAGVAQSPRYKIIEKRQSVAFWCNPISGHATLYWYQQILGQGPKLLIQFQNNGVVDDSQLPKDRFSAERLKGVDSTLKIQPAKLEDSAVYLCASSLGVGSSYEQYFGPGTRLTVT.

The rearrangement links TRBV6-1 to TRBJ1-3, with 7 bases matching TRBD1. Per germline, CDR1 MNHNS and CDR2 SASEGT. After removal of 8 bases from V and 0 bases from J, the junction contained 4 bases not matched to a gene. The CDR3 has 14 amino acids. The CDR3 DNA follows: TGTGCCAGCGGGACAGCTGGCTCTGGAAACACCATATATTTT. Its translation: CASGTAGSGNTIYF.

This clone is large in the sample. V and J are TRBV27 and TRBJ2-2, with D possibly being TRBD2 (5 bases). In germline, CDR1 is MNHEY, CDR2 SMNVEV (reference sequence). The germline V and J ends were trimmed by 0 bases and 6 bases, with 8 bases remaining between them. The CDR3 sequence is 14 residues long. CDR3 protein: CASSLSAGPGELFF. For the CDR3, the DNA is TGTGCCAGCAGTTTATCGGCGGGCCCCGGGGAGCTGTTTTTT.

This chain uses TRBV30 with TRBJ1-1; maybe TRBD1 (6 bases). The CDR3 length is 13 residues. V lost 1 base and J lost 3, with 9 bases in between. Germline-derived CDR1 and CDR2 are GTSNPN and SVGIG (reference sequence). The CDR3, as DNA: TGTGCCTGGAGTGGAGACAGGTACACTGAAGCTTTCTTT. Amino acid sequence: CAWSGDRYTEAFF.

This clone appeared once. The chain employs TRBV6-6 and TRBJ2-7, with TRBD2 identical over 9 bases. There are 15 residues in the CDR3. The V gene end was trimmed by 6 bases and the J gene end by 4 bases; junction bases not matched to a gene: 10. Germline values: CDR1 MNHNY, CDR2 SVGAGI (reference sequence). This CDR3 is CASSPLGGGAYEQYF. CDR3 DNA: TGTGCCAGCAGCCCTCTCGGCGGGGGGGCTTACGAGCAGTACTTC.

This chain links TRBV5-1 with TRBJ2-2, with TRBD1 matching over 9 bases. V lost 3 bases and J lost 0; bases outside the gene matches: 6. From germline, CDR1 is SGHRS and CDR2 YFSETQ. The CDR3 runs 17 residues. The CDR3 sequence: CASSSGQGRANTGELFF. DNA for the CDR3: TGCGCCAGCAGCTCGGGACAGGGAAGAGCGAACACCGGGGAGCTGTTTTTT.

The genes are TRBV7-8 and TRBJ1-5; D remains ambiguous. CDR3 length: 14 amino acids. Germline CDR1 SGHVS, CDR2 FQNEAQ. With 6 bases removed from V and 0 bases from J, the gap between germline ends came to 9 bases. CDR3 coding DNA: TGTGCCAGCAGTACTCTTTATAGCAATCAGCCCCAGCATTTT. It is translated as CASSTLYSNQPQHF.

This clone was detected once. V usage is TRBV2 and J usage is TRBJ1-2; 7 bases are a match to TRBD1. V lost 5 bases to trimming and J lost 2 bases; unmatched junction nucleotides: 8. Germline V gives CDR1 SNHLY, CDR2 FYNNEI. CDR3 size: 15 residues. The CDR3 DNA reads TGTGCCAGCAGTCCCCACCCGACAGGGAACTATGGCTACACCTTC. Amino acid sequence: CASSPHPTGNYGYTF.

The chain joins TRBV4-1 to TRBJ1-1; D is unclear. V lost 2 bases to trimming and J lost 0 bases, with 4 bases between them. The CDR3 totals 13 residues. Germline V gene data show CDR1 as MGHRA and CDR2 as YSYEKL. Here the CDR3 DNA reads TGCGCCAGCAGCCAATCGTTGAACACTGAAGCTTTCTTT. Encoded protein: CASSQSLNTEAFF.

V usage is TRBV6-4 and J usage is TRBJ2-3; D is unresolved. CDR1 and CDR2 (germline): MRHNA, SNTAGT. The ends were cut back, 6 bases at V and 8 bases at J, with 21 bases in the middle. This CDR3 is built from 15 residues. CDR3 DNA: TGTGCCAGCAGCCCCGACGCCGGTTCCGCAGCTACGCAGTATTTT. Its protein product is CASSPDAGSAATQYF.

This clone showed up just once. The rearrangement joins TRBV11-3 to TRBJ1-1; D possibly corresponds to TRBD1 (5 bases). CDR1 is SGHNT, CDR2 YENEEA, per germline. The CDR3 loop spans 13 amino acids. Trimming shortened V by 1 base and J by 5 bases, and 8 bases separated the two germline ends. The CDR3 reads CASSLVEGTEAFF. The CDR3 bases are TGTGCCAGCAGCTTAGTCGAGGGGACTGAAGCTTTCTTT.

This chain connects TRBV19 to TRBJ2-1; TRBD2 aligns across 12 bases. The ends lost 5 bases at V and 3 bases at J; junction bases unmatched: 8. The CDR3 is 17 residues long. CDR1 and CDR2 (germline): LNHDA, SQIVND (reference sequence). Here the CDR3 reads CASSSGTSGYFYNEQFF. CDR3 DNA: TGTGCCAGTAGTTCCGGGACTAGCGGGTATTTCTACAATGAGCAGTTCTTC.

The rearrangement links TRBV25-1 to TRBJ2-2; D remains ambiguous. The V end lost 7 bases, the J end lost 2 bases, and 14 bases lay between the germline ends. Germline CDR1 MGHDK, CDR2 SYGVNS. The CDR3 contains 15 residues. The CDR3 nucleotides are TGTGCCAGCACTGGCTACCACACTAACACCGGGGAGCTGTTTTTT. Protein: CASTGYHTNTGELFF. The full variable domain, with the rest looked up from reference TRBV25-1 and TRBJ2-2, is EADIYQTPRYLVIGTGKKITLECSQTMGHDKMYWYQQDPGMELHLIHYSYGVNSTEKGDLSSESTVSRIRTEHFPLTLESARPSHTSQYLCASTGYHTNTGELFFGEGSRLTVL.

A remark on this clone: Within the sample, other DNA sequences also encode this same CDR3. V gene TRBV27 combines with J gene TRBJ2-2, with 8 bases identical to TRBD2. The CDR3 is 17 amino acids. V was clipped by 3 bases and J by 5 bases; unmatched bases: 11. The germline gives CDR1 MNHEY, CDR2 SMNVEV (reference sequence). In DNA form, the CDR3 reads TGTGCCAGCAGTTTGGGTGGCGTCGGGGGGGGAACCGGGGAGCTGTTTTTT. Its translation: CASSLGGVGGGTGELFF.

This chain connects TRBV28 to TRBJ1-2; the D is unclear. In germline, CDR1 is MDHEN, CDR2 SYDVKM. The CDR3 consists of 11 residues. Trimming shortened V by 5 bases and J by 13 bases, and 14 bases separated the two germline ends. CDR3 residues: CASSHPEVTTF. Here the CDR3 DNA reads TGTGCCAGCAGTCACCCCGAGGTAACCACCTTC.

This clone was seen only once. The rearrangement joins TRBV10-3 to TRBJ1-1, with D tentatively TRBD1 (6 bases). The V gene lost 5 bases and the J gene lost 1 base, with 8 bases spanning the gap. Germline loops: CDR1 ENHRY, CDR2 SYGVKD. There are 13 residues in the CDR3. For the CDR3, the DNA is TGTGCCATCAGTTGGGACACGAACACTGAAGCTTTCTTT. Residues: CAISWDTNTEAFF.

The chain carries TRBV7-9 and TRBJ2-2; D is possibly TRBD1 or TRBD2 (5 bases each). The germline V gene has CDR1 SEHNR and CDR2 FQNEAQ (reference sequence). V lost 3 bases and J 6 bases, leaving 8 bases between the germline ends. The CDR3 consists of 13 residues. CDR3 loop: CASSFRDAGELFF. The CDR3 nucleotides read TGTGCCAGCAGCTTCAGGGACGCCGGGGAGCTGTTTTTT.

This chain connects TRBV20-1 to TRBJ1-2; the D is unclear. V lost 6 bases to trimming and J lost 7 bases, with 9 bases between them. This CDR3 contains 10 residues. CDR1 and CDR2 (germline): DFQATT, SNEGSKA (reference sequence). The CDR3 DNA sequence: TGCAGTGCCCGAATAGGTGGCTACACCTTC. Translating it yields CSARIGGYTF.

The chain combines TRBV4-1 with TRBJ2-1, with 10 bases matching TRBD1. V gave up 1 base and J gave up 8 bases; unmatched junction bases: 5. The CDR3 extends over 15 amino acids. Germline-derived CDR1 and CDR2 are MGHRA and YSYEKL. The CDR3 protein is CASSQGQGAWYEQFF. CDR3 coding DNA: TGCGCCAGCAGCCAAGGACAGGGGGCATGGTATGAGCAGTTCTTC.

This clone was counted once. This chain joins TRBV29-1 and TRBJ2-2; no definite D call. This CDR3 region has 12 residues. Per the germline V gene, CDR1 is SQVTM and CDR2 is ANQGSEA. The CDR3 DNA reads as TGCACCACACGCAGGAGCACCGGGGAGCTGTTTTTT. This translates into CTTRRSTGELFF.

Only a few counts were recorded for this clone. In DNA, the CDR3 is TGTGCCAGCAGTGAAATCTATGAGCAGTTCTTC. It encodes CASSEIYEQFF. The chain employs TRBV6-1 and TRBJ2-1; D is uncertain. Deletions cut 2 bases from V and 8 bases from J, with 4 bases between. The CDR3 runs to 11 residues. The germline V gene encodes CDR1 MNHNS and CDR2 SASEGT.

This chain uses TRBV30 with TRBJ2-1; D is perhaps TRBD2 (6 bases). V lost 3 bases to trimming and J lost 8 bases, with 14 bases between them. The CDR3 is 13 amino acids. Germline CDR1 GTSNPN, CDR2 SVGIG (reference sequence). The CDR3 DNA sequence: TGTGCCTGGAGAAGGGACTCCGAGTATGAGCAGTTCTTC. It translates to CAWRRDSEYEQFF. Variable domain in full (rest from reference TRBV30 and TRBJ2-1): SQTIHQWPATLVQPVGSPLSLECTVEGTSNPNLYWYRQAAGRGLQLLFYSVGIGQISSEVPQNLSASRPQDRQFILSSKKLLLSDSGFYLCAWRRDSEYEQFFGPGTRLTVL.